The 29 T cell receptor beta chains listed next were all sequenced from one sample in a study of blood T cell repertoires in COVID-19 (dated by TCRdb to the early 2020s). Libraries came from the immunoSEQ multiplex PCR assay. In its TCRdb copy, this immuneACCESS table keeps in-frame sequences only and misses some clones. Where compared with another copy, unresolved V genes explain less than half of these, and the others have no known cause. The table for this sample lists about 270,000 clones; approximately 88% of them were counted only once. The ten largest account for around 1.6% of the sample. Sequencing used peripheral blood. These receptors originate from a human donor with COVID-19, enrolled during active disease. The donor label of this sample is uncertain.

This clone has just one count. The chain links TRBV12-5 to TRBJ2-7; a possible D gene is TRBD1 (6 bases). V lost 7 bases and J lost 2, with 9 bases in between. CDR1 LGHNT and CDR2 FRNRAP come from the germline V gene. This CDR3 is built from 12 residues. Here the CDR3 reads CASATGTYEQYF. The DNA for the CDR3 is TGTGCTAGTGCCACAGGGACCTACGAGCAGTACTTC.

The J gene is TRBJ2-3, the V gene TRBV27; 10 nucleotides line up with TRBD2. The CDR3 covers 16 residues. V lost 3 bases, J lost 3 bases, and 6 bases stayed unmatched. The germline CDR1 and CDR2 sequences are MNHEY and SMNVEV (reference sequence). In DNA, the CDR3 is TGTGCCAGCAGTTTCTCCCCTAGCGGGAGTACAGATACGCAGTATTTT. Translation: CASSFSPSGSTDTQYF.

V and J are TRBV18 and TRBJ1-1; D gene uncertain. Germline CDR1 and CDR2: KGHSH and LQKENI. Trimming shortened V by 2 bases and J by 8 bases, and 18 bases separated the two germline ends. The CDR3 spans 15 residues. The CDR3 bases are TGTGCCAGCTCACCAGCGATACGGGTGACGCGGGAAGCTTTCTTT. Its translation is CASSPAIRVTREAFF.

The chain combines TRBV6-1 with TRBJ2-1; 7 bases agree with TRBD2. V lost 3 bases to trimming and J lost 3 bases; unmatched junction nucleotides: 5. The CDR3 covers 15 residues. The germline gives CDR1 MNHNS, CDR2 SASEGT. CDR3 in amino acids: CASSETSHHYNEQFF. Written as DNA, the CDR3 is TGTGCCAGCAGTGAGACTAGCCATCACTACAATGAGCAGTTCTTC.

This chain joins TRBV11-2 and TRBJ1-5, with TRBD1 matching 10 bases. The V gene end was trimmed by 4 bases and the J gene end by 4 bases; junction bases not matched to a gene: 7. CDR1 and CDR2 (germline): SGHAT, FQNNGV. The CDR3 runs 16 residues. The CDR3 bases are TGTGCCAGCAGCTCTAATACGGGACAGGGGAATCAGCCCCAGCATTTT. Amino acids: CASSSNTGQGNQPQHF.

The chain combines TRBV7-3 with TRBJ2-1; 13 nucleotides line up with TRBD2. Germline CDR1 is SGHTA and CDR2 is FQGTGA. The CDR3 covers 16 residues. V was pared by 3 bases and J by 9 bases, with 8 bases of the junction left unmatched. In DNA, the CDR3 is TGTGCCAGCAGCTTTCCCGGGACTAGCGGGATAACTGAGCAGTTCTTC. Translated: CASSFPGTSGITEQFF. The whole variable domain, remainder taken from reference TRBV7-3 and TRBJ2-1, is GAGVSQTPSNKVTEKGKYVELRCDPISGHTALYWYRQSLGQGPEFLIYFQGTGAADDSGLPNDRFFAVRPEGSVSTLKIQRTERGDSAVYLCASSFPGTSGITEQFFGPGTRLTVL.

The table lists this clone with a few counts. The chain couples TRBV19 to TRBJ2-2, with TRBD2 matching over 8 bases. This CDR3 is 14 amino acids long. CDR1 is LNHDA and CDR2 is SQIVND in the germline V gene (reference sequence). J was trimmed by 2 bases and V by 9 bases; bases with no gene match: 5. This CDR3 reads CASRGLANTGELFF. The CDR3 DNA sequence: TGTGCCAGCAGAGGACTAGCCAACACCGGGGAGCTGTTTTTT.

The chain combines TRBV7-2 with TRBJ2-7; 7 bases are shared with TRBD1. Germline lookup yields CDR1 SGHTA and CDR2 FQGNSA. This CDR3 comprises 14 residues. Trimming cost V 4 bases and J 0 bases; bases outside gene matches: 3. The DNA for the CDR3 is TGTGCCAGCAGCTGGGACAGACTCTCCTACGAGCAGTACTTC. It is translated as CASSWDRLSYEQYF.

This chain links TRBV11-2 with TRBJ2-3; D uncertain. Trimming shortened V by 1 base and J by 3 bases, and 11 bases separated the two germline ends. The germline gives CDR1 SGHAT, CDR2 FQNNGV. The CDR3 totals 15 residues. The CDR3 here is CASSLGISFTDTQYF. In DNA, the CDR3 is TGTGCCAGCAGCTTAGGTATTAGCTTTACAGATACGCAGTATTTT.

The gene calls are TRBV11-3 and TRBJ2-7; 8 bases match TRBD1. The CDR3 length is 13 residues. Germline CDR1 reads SGHNT; CDR2 reads YENEEA. V shed 5 bases, J shed 4 bases, and the junction held 4 bases outside the gene matches. This CDR3 is CASSPGGRYEQYF. The DNA for the CDR3 is TGTGCCAGCAGCCCAGGGGGCAGGTACGAGCAGTACTTC.

The V call is TRBV11-1, the J call TRBJ2-1, with 12 bases matching TRBD2. Germline CDR1 reads SGHAT; CDR2 reads FQDESV (reference sequence). Trimming took 0 bases from V and 4 from J; bases not matched to a gene: 7. This CDR3 is 18 amino acids long. The CDR3 loop reads CASSLAILGLAGYNEQFF. The DNA of the CDR3 is TGTGCCAGCAGCTTAGCCATCTTAGGACTAGCGGGGTACAATGAGCAGTTCTTC.

This chain links TRBV9 with TRBJ2-7, with TRBD2 as a possible D gene (5 bases). The CDR3 length is 15 residues. In germline, CDR1 is SGDLS, CDR2 YYNGEE. V lost 4 bases, J lost 2 bases, and 16 bases lay in between. The CDR3 loop is CASSLMGSAPYEQYF. The CDR3 nucleotides are TGTGCCAGCAGCCTGATGGGTAGCGCTCCCTACGAGCAGTACTTC.

The rearrangement links TRBV6-2 or TRBV6-3 to TRBJ2-7; 8 nucleotides match TRBD1. This CDR3 spans 14 amino acids. CDR1 and CDR2 (germline): MNHEY, SVGEGT. The J segment lost 5 bases and the V segment lost 6 bases, leaving 9 bases of the junction unmatched. CDR3 protein: CASRYGGQVNEQYF. In DNA, the CDR3 is TGTGCCAGCAGATACGGGGGACAGGTAAACGAGCAGTACTTC.

V usage is TRBV6-2 or TRBV6-3 and J usage is TRBJ1-5; 7 nucleotides match TRBD1. J lost 2 bases, V lost 2 bases, and 3 bases had no gene match. CDR3 length equals 15 residues. The V gene's germline CDR1 is MNHEY and CDR2 SVGEGT. CDR3 residues: CASSYDRAGNQPQHF. DNA for the CDR3: TGTGCCAGCAGTTACGACAGGGCAGGCAATCAGCCCCAGCATTTT.

The chain links TRBV7-9 to TRBJ2-2, with a possible D match to TRBD2 (5 bases). CDR3 length: 15 amino acids. Germline V gene sequence: CDR1 SEHNR, CDR2 FQNEAQ (reference sequence). The germline V and J ends were trimmed by 5 bases and 0 bases, with 10 bases remaining between them. The chain's CDR3 is CASSRSGANTGELFF. The DNA for the CDR3 is TGTGCCAGCAGCCGCAGCGGAGCGAACACCGGGGAGCTGTTTTTT.

The chain combines TRBV6-5 with TRBJ2-2; maybe TRBD1 (6 bases). The CDR3 totals 14 residues. The ends were cut back, 6 bases at V and 6 bases at J, with 14 bases in the middle. The germline V gene has CDR1 MNHEY and CDR2 SVGAGI. DNA of the CDR3: TGTGCCAGCAGCCCGATCAGGGGCCCCGGGGAGCTGTTTTTT. Its protein product is CASSPIRGPGELFF.

The chain carries TRBV30 and TRBJ2-7; 7 bases are shared with TRBD1. This CDR3 has 14 residues. The V and J ends lost 0 bases and 4 bases, in that order; junction bases with no gene match: 6. The germline V gene encodes CDR1 GTSNPN and CDR2 SVGIG (reference sequence). CDR3: CAWSVRAGGYEQYF. The CDR3 DNA sequence: TGTGCCTGGAGTGTTCGGGCAGGGGGATACGAGCAGTACTTC.

The chain joins TRBV28 to TRBJ1-5; perhaps TRBD1 as D (6 bases). CDR1 MDHEN and CDR2 SYDVKM come from the germline V gene. V was cut by 5 bases and J by 2 bases, with 13 bases left in between. The CDR3 runs 15 residues. CDR3 in amino acids: CASSRLRQGNQPQHF. For the CDR3, the DNA is TGTGCCAGCAGTCGACTTCGACAGGGCAATCAGCCCCAGCATTTT.

The chain joins TRBV2 to TRBJ1-5; D gene ambiguous. There are 13 residues in the CDR3. Germline CDR1 SNHLY, CDR2 FYNNEI. Trimming pared 7 bases from V and 7 bases from J, leaving 14 bases between. DNA for the CDR3: TGTGCCAGCATATTGAGGCGGGGACAGCCCCAGCATTTT. Translating gives CASILRRGQPQHF. Combining the CDR3 with reference TRBV2 and TRBJ1-5 gives the whole variable domain EPEVTQTPSHQVTQMGQEVILRCVPISNHLYFYWYRQILGQKVEFLVSFYNNEISEKSEIFDDQFSVERPDGSNFTLKIRSTKLEDSAMYFCASILRRGQPQHFGDGTRLSIL.

The V gene is TRBV28, the J gene TRBJ2-7; TRBD2 might be the D (6 bases). The length of the CDR3 is 12 residues. The V end was cut by 11 bases, the J end by 3 bases, with 14 bases between. The germline CDR1 and CDR2 sequences are MDHEN and SYDVKM. The CDR3 region has the DNA TGTGCCTGCGGGACGGGAGACTACGAGCAGTACTTC. Residues: CACGTGDYEQYF.

The chain carries TRBV15 and TRBJ1-4; D is ambiguous. The V end was cut by 3 bases, the J end by 6 bases, with 11 bases between. Per the germline V gene, CDR1 is LNHNV and CDR2 is YYDKDF (reference sequence). This CDR3 comprises 14 residues. The CDR3 nucleotides read TGTGCCACCAGCAGCGGTACGTCACATGAAAAACTGTTTTTT. Residues: CATSSGTSHEKLFF.

The genes are TRBV9 and TRBJ2-3; 9 bases match TRBD2. The V segment lost 3 bases and the J segment 3 bases; nucleotides outside the gene matches: 2. Germline V CDR1 and CDR2: SGDLS, YYNGEE. The CDR3 runs 14 residues. CDR3 sequence: CASSAGLATDTQYF. The DNA of the CDR3 is TGTGCCAGCAGCGCGGGACTAGCAACAGATACGCAGTATTTT. The full variable domain, its missing parts supplied by reference TRBV9 and TRBJ2-3, is DSGVTQTPKHLITATGQRVTLRCSPRSGDLSVYWYQQSLDQGLQFLIQYYNGEERAKGNILERFSAQQFPDLHSELNLSSLELGDSALYFCASSAGLATDTQYFGPGTRLTVL.

This clone was detected a few times. J is TRBJ1-2 and V is TRBV4-2; TRBD1 matches 7 bases. This CDR3 contains 15 residues. Germline-derived CDR1 and CDR2 are LGHNA and YNFKEQ. Unmatched junction bases numbered 10, after V lost 3 bases and J lost 6 bases. The CDR3 is CASSQGPGQRDGYTF. The CDR3 nucleotides are TGTGCCAGCAGCCAGGGGCCGGGACAGAGGGATGGCTACACCTTC.

The CDR3 DNA is TGTGCCAGCAGCTTAGCCTCGGGACAGGGGATCGGAGCTAACTATGGCTACACCTTC. Translating gives CASSLASGQGIGANYGYTF. The gene calls are TRBV7-2 and TRBJ1-2; TRBD1 agrees at 10 bases. Trimming at V came to 0 bases and at J to 0 bases, leaving 10 bases not matched to a gene. The CDR3 has 19 amino acids. Germline V gives CDR1 SGHTA, CDR2 FQGNSA.

This chain connects TRBV6-2 or TRBV6-3 to TRBJ2-2; D is unresolved. V was trimmed by 6 bases and J by 0 bases, leaving 14 bases between them. Germline V gene lookup returns CDR1 MNHEY and CDR2 SVGEGT. The CDR3 is 16 amino acids. The CDR3 region has the DNA TGTGCCAGCAGCCACCTGAGAGCGACGAACACCGGGGAGCTGTTTTTT. It yields the protein CASSHLRATNTGELFF.

CDR3 nucleotide sequence: TGTGCCAGCAGTTATACAGCAGGAAACACCATATATTTT. Translating it yields CASSYTAGNTIYF. The V gene is TRBV28, the J gene TRBJ1-3; D unclear. This CDR3 spans 13 amino acids. V was cut by 4 bases and J by 4 bases, with 8 bases left in between. Germline loops: CDR1 MDHEN, CDR2 SYDVKM.

V usage is TRBV24-1 and J usage is TRBJ2-1; TRBD2 matches 8 bases. Trimming at V came to 4 bases and at J to 8 bases, leaving 12 bases not matched to a gene. Germline V gene sequence: CDR1 KGHDR, CDR2 SFDVKD. The length of the CDR3 is 16 residues. The CDR3 DNA follows: TGTGCCACCAGTGACACCGGGACTAGAACCGGCTATGAGCAGTTCTTC. Translated, it gives CATSDTGTRTGYEQFF.

The rearrangement uses TRBV11-1 and TRBJ2-7, with D tentatively TRBD1 (7 bases). The length of the CDR3 is 18 residues. V was cut by 0 bases and J by 2 bases, with 20 bases left in between. The V gene's germline CDR1 is SGHAT and CDR2 FQDESV (reference sequence). The CDR3 here is CASSLAGGVTGAPYEQYF. The CDR3 nucleotides read TGTGCCAGCAGCTTAGCCGGAGGGGTCACAGGGGCTCCCTACGAGCAGTACTTC. Combining the CDR3 with reference TRBV11-1 and TRBJ2-7 gives the whole variable domain EAEVAQSPRYKITEKSQAVAFWCDPISGHATLYWYRQILGQGPELLVQFQDESVVDDSQLPKDRFSAERLKGVDSTLKIQPAELGDSAMYLCASSLAGGVTGAPYEQYFGPGTRLTVT.

This rearrangement joins TRBV3-1 (or the pseudogene TRBV3-2) to TRBJ2-7; 10 positions match TRBD2. The CDR3 has 14 amino acids. In germline, CDR1 is LGHDT, CDR2 YNNKEL (reference sequence). J lost 2 bases, V lost 5 bases, and 3 bases had no gene match. The CDR3 DNA follows: TGTGCCAGCAGCAGGACTAGCGGAGCCTACGAGCAGTACTTC. Its protein is CASSRTSGAYEQYF.